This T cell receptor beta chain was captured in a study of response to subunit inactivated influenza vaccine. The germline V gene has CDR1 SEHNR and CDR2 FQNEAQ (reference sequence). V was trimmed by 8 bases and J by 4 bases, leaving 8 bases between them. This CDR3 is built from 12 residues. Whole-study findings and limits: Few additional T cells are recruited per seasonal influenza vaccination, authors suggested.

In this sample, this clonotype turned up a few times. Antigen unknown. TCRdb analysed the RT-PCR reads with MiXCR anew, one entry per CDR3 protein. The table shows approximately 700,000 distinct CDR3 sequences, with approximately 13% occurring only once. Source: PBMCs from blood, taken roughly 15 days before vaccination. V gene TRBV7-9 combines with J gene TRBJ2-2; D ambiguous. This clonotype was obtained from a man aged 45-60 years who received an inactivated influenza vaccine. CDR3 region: CASGDGTGELFF. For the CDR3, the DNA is TGTGCCAGCGGAGACGGCACCGGGGAGCTGTTTTTT.